This TCR beta chain was captured in a study of early T cells in non-severe SARS-CoV-2 infection. The germline V gene has CDR1 MNHNS and CDR2 SASEGT. Trimming removed 6 bases from V and 6 bases from J, with 14 bases in between. This CDR3 region has 13 residues. In the library, individual cDNA molecules carried attached unique molecular identifiers. One entry per CDR3 protein, called by TCRdb with MiXCR from the 5' RACE reads. The sample records 60,000 or so distinct CDR3 sequences, approximately 9.7% being singletons. Sequencing input: whole blood. The sequence derives from an adult who was a healthcare worker with PCR-confirmed SARS-CoV-2 infection or an uninfected control (not recorded which). V gene TRBV6-1 combines with J gene TRBJ1-2, with D possibly matching TRBD1 (6 bases). As DNA, the CDR3 is TGTGCCAGCAGCCTCACAGGGAGAGATGGCTACACCTTC. This codes for CASSLTGRDGYTF.